The 23 T cell receptor beta chains given below trace back to one sample, sequenced in a study of blood T cell repertoires in COVID-19. Sequencing used immunoSEQ multiplex PCR; TCRdb keeps in-frame clones, though not all of them. The table records 150,000 to 200,000 clones, 70% to 80% of them present only once. Sequencing was performed on PBMCs or T cells enriched from blood (not recorded which). Receptors originate from a woman aged 45-65 years who had recovered from COVID-19.

CDR3 nucleotide sequence: TGTGCCAGCAGCGTGACGGACAAGATTAATTCACCCCTCCACTTT. Translating it yields CASSVTDKINSPLHF. The chain carries TRBV9 and TRBJ1-6, with a tentative D call TRBD1 (5 bases). Between the trimmed V and J ends, which lost 2 bases and 6 bases, there was a span of 12 bases. Germline V gene data show CDR1 as SGDLS and CDR2 as YYNGEE. This CDR3 has 15 residues.

This clone was seen more than once but under ten times. The rearrangement joins TRBV5-5 to TRBJ1-3; a weak D match, TRBD1 (6 bases). This CDR3 comprises 13 residues. Trimming left V 7 bases short and J 1 base short, with 9 bases between. Per the germline V gene, CDR1 is SGHKS and CDR2 is YYEKEE (reference sequence). The chain's CDR3 is CASEQGSGNTIYF. The CDR3 DNA follows: TGTGCCAGCGAACAGGGATCTGGAAACACCATATATTTT.

The chain employs TRBV7-6 and TRBJ1-5, with 9 bases fitting TRBD1. The CDR3 loop spans 15 amino acids. Per germline, CDR1 SGHVS and CDR2 FNYEAQ. The V segment lost 5 bases and the J segment 4 bases; nucleotides outside the gene matches: 6. For the CDR3, the DNA is TGTGCCAGCAGCCTGCTGACAGGGGGAAATCAGCCCCAGCATTTT. It translates to CASSLLTGGNQPQHF.

The J gene is TRBJ2-1, the V gene TRBV3-1 (or the pseudogene TRBV3-2); 7 nucleotides agree with TRBD2. J was trimmed by 1 base and V by 3 bases; bases with no gene match: 6. The V gene's germline CDR1 is LGHDT and CDR2 YNNKEL (reference sequence). This CDR3 has 16 residues. CDR3 loop: CASSHRQAGSYNEQFF. The CDR3, as DNA: TGTGCCAGCAGCCACCGACAAGCGGGGTCCTACAATGAGCAGTTCTTC.

The rearrangement joins TRBV15 to TRBJ2-7, with TRBD2 as a possible D gene (5 bases). CDR1 LNHNV and CDR2 YYDKDF come from the germline V gene (reference sequence). The CDR3 has 13 amino acids. Trimming removed 1 base from V and 3 bases from J, with 7 bases in between. The CDR3 loop is CATSRALDYEQYF. CDR3 coding DNA: TGTGCCACCAGCAGAGCACTAGACTACGAGCAGTACTTC.

The chain joins TRBV5-1 to TRBJ2-1; TRBD2 matches 8 bases. V shed 4 bases, J shed 7 bases, and the junction held 13 bases outside the gene matches. Looked up from germline, CDR1 is SGHRS and CDR2 is YFSETQ. The CDR3 is 16 amino acids. The chain's CDR3 is CASSQAGVEQGNEQFF. The CDR3 nucleotides are TGCGCCAGCAGCCAAGCGGGAGTGGAGCAGGGGAATGAGCAGTTCTTC. Combining the CDR3 with reference TRBV5-1 and TRBJ2-1 gives the whole variable domain KAGVTQTPRYLIKTRGQQVTLSCSPISGHRSVSWYQQTPGQGLQFLFEYFSETQRNKGNFPGRFSGRQFSNSRSEMNVSTLELGDSALYLCASSQAGVEQGNEQFFGPGTRLTVL.

V and J are TRBV6-5 and TRBJ2-3; D possibly corresponds to TRBD2 (6 bases). V was clipped by 2 bases and J by 0 bases, with 9 bases between them. The CDR3 loop spans 15 amino acids. From germline, CDR1 is MNHEY and CDR2 SVGAGI. CDR3 nucleotides: TGTGCCAGCAGTTACACTAGCCGAAGCACAGATACGCAGTATTTT. As protein: CASSYTSRSTDTQYF.

Ten or more counts support this clone. The chain couples TRBV6-5 to TRBJ1-5; D not resolved. V gave up 5 bases and J gave up 0 bases, with 11 bases separating them. CDR3 length equals 15 residues. Germline values: CDR1 MNHEY, CDR2 SVGAGI. The CDR3 is CASSRHVFSNQPQHF. In DNA, the CDR3 is TGTGCCAGCAGTAGACACGTCTTTAGCAATCAGCCCCAGCATTTT.

A word on this clone: In the same sample, other DNA sequences code for this CDR3. The chain joins TRBV30 to TRBJ2-7; D possibly corresponds to TRBD2 (5 bases). This CDR3 spans 12 amino acids. From germline, CDR1 is GTSNPN and CDR2 SVGIG (reference sequence). The V gene lost 0 bases and the J gene lost 3 bases, with 6 bases spanning the gap. CDR3 amino acids: CAWSVRGYEQYF. In DNA, the CDR3 is TGTGCCTGGAGTGTACGGGGCTACGAGCAGTACTTC.

This chain connects TRBV27 to TRBJ2-1, with D tentatively TRBD1 (5 bases). Germline loops: CDR1 MNHEY, CDR2 SMNVEV (reference sequence). The CDR3 is made up of 15 amino acids. The V and J ends lost 4 bases and 3 bases respectively, with 13 bases between them. Here the CDR3 reads CASSSPGSGYNEQFF. The CDR3 bases are TGTGCCAGCAGTTCACCAGGGTCGGGCTACAATGAGCAGTTCTTC.

The chain couples TRBV4-3 to TRBJ2-2, with D perhaps matching TRBD2 (6 bases). The CDR3 contains 18 residues. CDR1 is LGHNA, CDR2 YSLEER, per germline. Trimming took 3 bases from V and 5 from J, leaving 22 bases between them. The CDR3 DNA follows: TGCGCCAGCAGCCAGGACACTGGGGGGAGAGAAAGGACCGGGGAGCTGTTTTTT. As protein: CASSQDTGGRERTGELFF.

The J gene is TRBJ1-3, the V gene TRBV10-3, with 7 bases fitting TRBD1. Germline values: CDR1 ENHRY, CDR2 SYGVKD. With V trimmed by 8 bases and J by 5 bases, 9 bases remained unmatched. CDR3 size: 14 residues. Written as DNA, the CDR3 is TGTGCCATCGGGGCGGCAGGGGGTAGAAACACCATATATTTT. Residues: CAIGAAGGRNTIYF.

The chain links TRBV18 to TRBJ2-6; D is perhaps TRBD1 (6 bases). The V gene's germline CDR1 is KGHSH and CDR2 LQKENI. Trimming removed 5 bases from V and 0 bases from J, with 11 bases in between. CDR3 length: 16 amino acids. In DNA, the CDR3 is TGTGCCAGCTCAACGACAGGTTCCTCTGGGGCCAACGTCCTGACTTTC. This gives the protein CASSTTGSSGANVLTF. The entire variable domain, with the rest obtained from reference TRBV18 and TRBJ2-6, is as follows: NAGVMQNPRHLVRRRGQEARLRCSPMKGHSHVYWYRQLPEEGLKFMVYLQKENIIDESGMPKERFSAEFPKEGPSILRIQQVVRGDSAAYFCASSTTGSSGANVLTFGAGSRLTVL.

There are many counts of this clone. CDR3 sequence (DNA): TGTGCCATCAGTGGGGGGGGATTTCGGTCTGGAAACACCATATATTTT. Encoded protein: CAISGGGFRSGNTIYF. This rearrangement joins TRBV10-3 to TRBJ1-3; maybe TRBD1 (5 bases). The CDR3 consists of 16 residues. V was clipped by 4 bases and J by 1 base, with 14 bases between them. Germline CDR1 is ENHRY and CDR2 is SYGVKD.

The chain recombines TRBV10-3 with TRBJ1-1; D unresolved. V shed 8 bases and J shed 2 bases, with 9 bases lying between them. Germline V gene sequence: CDR1 ENHRY, CDR2 SYGVKD. This CDR3 spans 12 amino acids. CDR3 DNA: TGTGCCATCGGAGGAATAAACACTGAAGCTTTCTTT. Translated, it gives CAIGGINTEAFF.

As DNA, the CDR3 is TGTGCCAGCAGCAGAGATTCACGGGGGAGCACAGATACGCAGTATTTT. Translation gives CASSRDSRGSTDTQYF. The genes are TRBV7-3 and TRBJ2-3; maybe TRBD2 (6 bases). Looked up from germline, CDR1 is SGHTA and CDR2 is FQGTGA. The V end lost 5 bases, the J end lost 0 bases, and 15 bases lay between the germline ends. CDR3 length: 16 amino acids.

J is TRBJ1-1 and V is TRBV5-4; TRBD1 is a possible D gene (6 bases). CDR3 length equals 15 residues. Germline V lookup: CDR1 SGHNT, CDR2 YYREEE (reference sequence). Trimming shortened V by 0 bases and J by 0 bases, and 9 bases separated the two germline ends. The CDR3 is CASSLEGGMNTEAFF. The CDR3 bases are TGTGCCAGCAGCTTGGAGGGGGGGATGAACACTGAAGCTTTCTTT.

The CDR3 is CASSFNSQETQYF. CDR3 in DNA: TGCGCCAGCAGCTTCAATTCCCAAGAGACCCAGTACTTC. The J gene is TRBJ2-5, the V gene TRBV5-1; D unresolved. The CDR3 loop spans 13 amino acids. Germline lookup yields CDR1 SGHRS and CDR2 YFSETQ. V was clipped by 2 bases and J by 1 base, with 6 bases between them.

This clone was counted between two and nine times. The rearrangement joins TRBV5-6 to TRBJ2-7; tentatively, D is TRBD2 (6 bases). Germline CDR1 reads SGHDT; CDR2 reads YYEEEE. Trimming removed 2 bases from V and 2 bases from J, with 17 bases in between. The CDR3 loop spans 16 amino acids. The CDR3 nucleotides are TGTGCCAGCAGCTTAATGGCGGGACTTATAGCCTACGAGCAGTACTTC. Translation gives CASSLMAGLIAYEQYF.

The V gene is TRBV5-1, the J gene TRBJ1-1; 9 positions match TRBD1. The CDR3 spans 13 residues. Per the germline V gene, CDR1 is SGHRS and CDR2 is YFSETQ. V lost 6 bases and J lost 6; bases outside the gene matches: 6. CDR3 sequence: CASKQGAVSEAFF. The CDR3 DNA reads TGCGCCAGCAAACAGGGGGCGGTATCTGAAGCTTTCTTT.

The chain has TRBV3-1 (or the pseudogene TRBV3-2) and TRBJ2-7, with 7 bases lining up with TRBD2. CDR1 is LGHDT, CDR2 YNNKEL, per germline (reference sequence). Trimming at V came to 2 bases and at J to 5 bases, leaving 6 bases not matched to a gene. The CDR3 is 14 residues long. In DNA, the CDR3 is TGTGCCAGCAGCCAAAGCGGGAAGGTCAACGAGCAGTACTTC. Amino acids: CASSQSGKVNEQYF.

The chain links TRBV28 to TRBJ2-1, with TRBD1 matching 8 bases. The CDR3 has 15 amino acids. The V segment lost 2 bases and the J segment 4 bases; nucleotides outside the gene matches: 4. The germline V gene encodes CDR1 MDHEN and CDR2 SYDVKM. The CDR3 protein is CASSLIGQGYNEQFF. The CDR3, as DNA: TGTGCCAGCAGTTTAATTGGACAGGGATACAATGAGCAGTTCTTC.

The chain recombines TRBV4-1 with TRBJ2-5; D not resolved. CDR3 length: 14 amino acids. CDR1 and CDR2 (germline): MGHRA, YSYEKL. The V gene lost 0 bases and the J gene lost 4 bases, with 9 bases spanning the gap. The CDR3 region is CASSQDPSRETQYF. The CDR3 DNA reads TGCGCCAGCAGCCAAGATCCTTCCCGAGAGACCCAGTACTTC.